This T cell receptor beta chain emerged from a study of OX40 agonist ivuxolimab in advanced cancers. Germline-derived CDR1 and CDR2 are MNHEY and SMNVEV (reference sequence). The CDR3 is 14 amino acids. The V gene lost 3 bases and the J gene lost 6 bases, with 11 bases spanning the gap. Findings and limits, study-wide: Partial responders treated at 0.1-3.0 mg/kg exhibited clonal expansion among the lowest measured. CD8+ T cells showed, on average, more clonal expansion than CD4+ cells. Low levels of normalized T-cell clonal expansion also appeared in some nonresponders.

Notes on this clone: What it binds is not known.

Method: immunoSEQ multiplex PCR; TCRdb's copy keeps in-frame clones and lacks some. The data hold tens of thousands of clones, with 75% to 90% observed a single time. The source was CD4+ or CD8+ T cells sorted from blood, collected in a trial of the OX40 agonist ivuxolimab. The clonotype was recovered from an adult with an advanced solid tumor such as melanoma, head and neck, liver or kidney cancer. The chain joins TRBV27 to TRBJ2-2; D remains unclear. CDR3 sequence: CASSFLALPGELFF. The CDR3 nucleotides are TGTGCCAGCAGTTTTCTGGCTTTGCCCGGGGAGCTGTTTTTT.